One sample yielded the 6 T cell receptor beta chains listed below, sequenced in a study of beta chain features in type 1 diabetes. All of the isolated RNA was reverse transcribed, so expressed TCRB transcripts were sequenced. Method: immunoSEQ multiplex PCR; TCRdb's copy keeps in-frame clones and lacks some. The sample has fewer than 400,000 clones, 8% seen once; the top ten hold approximately 0.44%. Sequencing was carried out using central memory CD4+ T cells from blood. These receptors were obtained from a woman aged 18-35 years in good health.

The rearrangement uses TRBV6-1 and TRBJ2-3; D uncertain. The CDR3 length is 18 residues. CDR1 MNHNS and CDR2 SASEGT come from the germline V gene. Trimming cost V 3 bases and J 2 bases, with 21 bases left between them. CDR3 nucleotides: TGTGCCAGCAGTGACCTCAACACACGGCAGGCTTACACAGATACGCAGTATTTT. Amino acid sequence: CASSDLNTRQAYTDTQYF.

This clone was counted many times. The chain joins TRBV7-2 to TRBJ2-3, with 11 bases lining up with TRBD2. The J segment lost 9 bases and the V segment lost 3 bases, leaving 17 bases of the junction unmatched. This CDR3 spans 18 amino acids. Germline V lookup: CDR1 SGHTA, CDR2 FQGNSA. CDR3 region: CASSFRITSGSSHPTQYF. The CDR3 DNA reads as TGTGCCAGCAGCTTCCGAATCACTAGCGGGAGTTCTCACCCAACGCAGTATTTT.

This clone was detected only a few times. The V gene is TRBV2, the J gene TRBJ1-4; D ambiguous. This CDR3 is 14 amino acids long. Per the germline V gene, CDR1 is SNHLY and CDR2 is FYNNEI. The V gene lost 5 bases and the J gene lost 6 bases, with 13 bases spanning the gap. The CDR3 DNA sequence: TGTGCCAGCAGTCCAGACTGGAGAGATGAAAAACTGTTTTTT. Protein sequence: CASSPDWRDEKLFF.

This clone was counted many times. The chain carries TRBV9 and TRBJ1-4; D ambiguous. Germline V gene sequence: CDR1 SGDLS, CDR2 YYNGEE. This CDR3 contains 15 residues. V was trimmed by 4 bases and J by 6 bases, leaving 16 bases between them. For the CDR3, the DNA is TGTGCCAGCAGCTACCACCAGGCCGGTGATGAAAAACTGTTTTTT. It is translated as CASSYHQAGDEKLFF.

This clone was counted many times. The V gene is TRBV28, the J gene TRBJ2-1, with 8 positions matching TRBD1. Germline V CDR1 and CDR2: MDHEN, SYDVKM. There are 15 residues in the CDR3. V lost 2 bases to trimming and J lost 6 bases; unmatched junction nucleotides: 6. The DNA of the CDR3 is TGTGCCAGCAGTTTACAGACAGGGGCCAGCAATGAGCAGTTCTTC. As protein: CASSLQTGASNEQFF. The full variable domain, completed using reference TRBV28 and TRBJ2-1, is DVKVTQSSRYLVKRTGEKVFLECVQDMDHENMFWYRQDPGLGLRLIYFSYDVKMKEKGDIPEGYSVSREKKERFSLILESASTNQTSMYLCASSLQTGASNEQFFGPGTRLTVL.

The chain couples TRBV6-6 to TRBJ2-7; 7 bases line up with TRBD1. The J segment lost 2 bases and the V segment lost 6 bases, leaving 7 bases of the junction unmatched. This CDR3 is 14 amino acids long. The V gene's germline CDR1 is MNHNY and CDR2 SVGAGI (reference sequence). The CDR3 DNA is TGTGCCAGCAGCGAGGACAGGTACGCCTACGAGCAGTACTTC. Its translation is CASSEDRYAYEQYF.